The 30 T cell receptor beta chains below all came from one sample that was sequenced in a study of blood T cell repertoires in COVID-19. Some clones are missing from TCRdb's copy, which holds only in-frame ones; the method was immunoSEQ multiplex PCR. The sample yields just under 250,000 clones, roughly 91% seen once. Sequences were obtained from PBMCs or T cells enriched from blood (not recorded which). Receptors originate from a woman under 40 who had recovered from COVID-19.

This clone has just one count. The chain joins TRBV7-6 to TRBJ2-1; D uncertain. V lost 0 bases and J lost 9, with 9 bases in between. Germline V CDR1 and CDR2: SGHVS, FNYEAQ. The length of the CDR3 is 13 residues. CDR3 region: CASSLAPASEQFF. The CDR3 bases are TGTGCCAGCAGCTTAGCGCCCGCTAGTGAGCAGTTCTTC.

The gene calls are TRBV7-8 and TRBJ1-1; the D is unclear. Germline-derived CDR1 and CDR2 are SGHVS and FQNEAQ. The CDR3 runs to 12 residues. V dropped 6 bases and J dropped 0 bases, with 5 bases sitting between them. The DNA of the CDR3 is TGTGCCAGCAGTTCCATGAACACTGAAGCTTTCTTT. Protein product: CASSSMNTEAFF.

The J gene is TRBJ2-3, the V gene TRBV2, with 9 bases matching TRBD2. CDR1 is SNHLY, CDR2 FYNNEI, per germline. With V trimmed by 6 bases and J by 1 base, 5 bases remained unmatched. This CDR3 is built from 15 residues. In nucleotides, the CDR3 is TGTGCCAGCAGGGGTAGGACTAGCGGCACAGATACGCAGTATTTT. Protein sequence: CASRGRTSGTDTQYF.

This clone was picked up a small number of times. This chain joins TRBV2 and TRBJ2-1, with 9 bases matching TRBD1. Trimming removed 6 bases from V and 4 bases from J; junction bases left unmatched: 7. CDR3 length: 15 residues. Germline-derived CDR1 and CDR2 are SNHLY and FYNNEI. The DNA of the CDR3 is TGTGCCAGCAGGAACCTACAGGGGGCGTACAATGAGCAGTTCTTC. Residues: CASRNLQGAYNEQFF.

The chain employs TRBV13 and TRBJ2-5; 8 bases line up with TRBD2. From germline, CDR1 is PRHDT and CDR2 FYEKMQ (reference sequence). This CDR3 has 15 amino acids. V was pared by 5 bases and J by 4 bases, with 9 bases of the junction left unmatched. CDR3 amino acids: CASSTRAGVGETQYF. As DNA, the CDR3 is TGTGCCAGCAGCACAAGAGCGGGAGTAGGAGAGACCCAGTACTTC.

This sequence joins TRBV7-9 and TRBJ2-7, with D perhaps matching TRBD2 (5 bases). The germline V and J ends were trimmed by 5 bases and 0 bases, with 14 bases remaining between them. CDR1 is SEHNR, CDR2 FQNEAQ, per germline (reference sequence). The CDR3 spans 15 residues. In DNA, the CDR3 is TGTGCCAGCAGCCCCTCGGTTGGGAGCTCCTACGAGCAGTACTTC. This gives the protein CASSPSVGSSYEQYF.

This clone appeared once. This rearrangement joins TRBV15 to TRBJ2-5, with 11 bases lining up with TRBD2. V dropped 1 base and J dropped 3; count of bases not matched to a gene: 7. Germline values: CDR1 LNHNV, CDR2 YYDKDF (reference sequence). The CDR3 has 17 amino acids. The CDR3 region has the DNA TGTGCCACCAGCAGAGGGGGGGAGGGACTAGCGGAAGAGACCCAGTACTTC. Translated: CATSRGGEGLAEETQYF.

The gene calls are TRBV28 and TRBJ2-7; 11 nucleotides align to TRBD2. Trimming at V came to 6 bases and at J to 0 bases, leaving 10 bases not matched to a gene. Germline values: CDR1 MDHEN, CDR2 SYDVKM. The CDR3 is 17 residues long. CDR3 loop: CASRSGTSGYYSYEQYF. The CDR3 DNA sequence: TGTGCCAGCAGGAGTGGGACTAGCGGATACTACTCCTACGAGCAGTACTTC.

V usage is TRBV9 and J usage is TRBJ1-1, with TRBD1 matching 7 bases. Per the germline V gene, CDR1 is SGDLS and CDR2 is YYNGEE. The CDR3 spans 12 residues. Germline trimming cut 3 bases from V and 6 bases from J; bases unmatched to any gene: 2. The CDR3 loop reads CASSGQGPEAFF. The DNA for the CDR3 is TGTGCCAGCAGCGGACAGGGACCTGAAGCTTTCTTT. The full variable domain, in which reference TRBV9 and TRBJ1-1 provide the parts outside the CDR3, is DSGVTQTPKHLITATGQRVTLRCSPRSGDLSVYWYQQSLDQGLQFLIQYYNGEERAKGNILERFSAQQFPDLHSELNLSSLELGDSALYFCASSGQGPEAFFGQGTRLTVV.

The chain uses TRBV6-5 and TRBJ1-2; 7 bases are a match to TRBD1. The CDR3 sequence is 15 residues long. CDR1 and CDR2 (germline): MNHEY, SVGAGI. J was trimmed by 2 bases and V by 4 bases; bases with no gene match: 7. This chain's CDR3 is CASSLDREQNYGYTF. For the CDR3, the DNA is TGTGCCAGCAGTTTAGACAGGGAACAGAACTATGGCTACACCTTC.

This chain joins TRBV7-8 and TRBJ2-3; perhaps TRBD1 as D (7 bases). CDR1 is SGHVS and CDR2 is FQNEAQ in the germline V gene. V dropped 8 bases and J dropped 3 bases, with 21 bases sitting between them. The CDR3 extends over 16 amino acids. In DNA, the CDR3 is TGTGCCAGCGATACCAAGGGGGGCAGGGGGACAGATACGCAGTATTTT. The encoded protein is CASDTKGGRGTDTQYF. The variable domain in full, with the rest retrieved from reference TRBV7-8 and TRBJ2-3, is GAGVSQSPRYKVAKRGQDVALRCDPISGHVSLFWYQQALGQGPEFLTYFQNEAQLDKSGLPSDRFFAERPEGSVSTLKIQRTQQEDSAVYLCASDTKGGRGTDTQYFGPGTRLTVL.

The chain employs TRBV5-1 and TRBJ1-1; unclear D gene. Germline loops: CDR1 SGHRS, CDR2 YFSETQ. This CDR3 spans 13 amino acids. Trimming removed 5 bases at V and 3 bases at J, with 11 bases between. CDR3: CASRLHGDTEAFF. The CDR3 bases are TGCGCCAGCAGACTTCACGGGGACACTGAAGCTTTCTTT.

The chain links TRBV4-3 to TRBJ2-7, with 10 nucleotides matching TRBD2. Looked up from germline, CDR1 is LGHNA and CDR2 is YSLEER. V was clipped by 0 bases and J by 3 bases; unmatched bases: 5. CDR3 length: 16 amino acids. Here the CDR3 reads CASSQDFASGGYEQYF. CDR3 DNA sequence: TGCGCCAGCAGCCAAGACTTCGCTAGCGGGGGCTACGAGCAGTACTTC.

The rearrangement uses TRBV6-5 and TRBJ2-7; D is unresolved. The germline gives CDR1 MNHEY, CDR2 SVGAGI. The V end was cut by 8 bases, the J end by 4 bases, with 6 bases between. The CDR3 loop spans 10 amino acids. In DNA, the CDR3 is TGTGCCAGCTCGAGATACGAGCAGTACTTC. It specifies CASSRYEQYF.

The genes are TRBV28 and TRBJ1-4; D may be TRBD1 (5 bases). Germline values: CDR1 MDHEN, CDR2 SYDVKM. The CDR3 runs to 15 residues. Between the trimmed V and J ends, which lost 6 bases and 5 bases, there was a span of 16 bases. CDR3: CASSFSRQGNEKLFF. CDR3 DNA: TGTGCCAGCAGCTTTAGCCGGCAGGGAAATGAAAAACTGTTTTTT.

A remark on this clone: This specimen includes other DNA sequences encoding the same CDR3. This chain connects TRBV5-1 to TRBJ1-1, with D possibly matching TRBD1 (6 bases). V lost 4 bases to trimming and J lost 4 bases, with 8 bases between them. Germline assignment: CDR1 SGHRS and CDR2 YFSETQ. This CDR3 has 12 amino acids. The CDR3 nucleotides are TGCGCCAGCAGCCCCAGGGGCACTGAAGCTTTCTTT. Residues: CASSPRGTEAFF. The variable domain in full, completed from reference TRBV5-1 and TRBJ1-1, reads KAGVTQTPRYLIKTRGQQVTLSCSPISGHRSVSWYQQTPGQGLQFLFEYFSETQRNKGNFPGRFSGRQFSNSRSEMNVSTLELGDSALYLCASSPRGTEAFFGQGTRLTVV.

The V gene is TRBV18, the J gene TRBJ2-7; a possible D gene is TRBD2 (5 bases). Germline CDR1 is KGHSH and CDR2 is LQKENI. The CDR3 sequence is 15 residues long. V was clipped by 0 bases and J by 2 bases, with 11 bases between them. The CDR3 loop reads CASSPPSGSAYEQYF. The CDR3 region has the DNA TGTGCCAGCTCACCACCGAGCGGTAGCGCCTACGAGCAGTACTTC.

The rearrangement uses TRBV10-3 and TRBJ1-3; TRBD1 agrees at 8 bases. V shed 7 bases, J shed 0 bases, and the junction held 5 bases outside the gene matches. CDR1 is ENHRY and CDR2 is SYGVKD in the germline V gene. The CDR3 contains 15 residues. For the CDR3, the DNA is TGTGCCATCACTGGACAGGGCCTCTCTGGAAACACCATATATTTT. Amino acids: CAITGQGLSGNTIYF.

The genes are TRBV15 and TRBJ1-1, with no clear D. The germline gives CDR1 LNHNV, CDR2 YYDKDF (reference sequence). The CDR3 extends over 14 amino acids. With 0 bases removed from V and 4 bases from J, the gap between germline ends came to 9 bases. For the CDR3, the DNA is TGTGCCACCAGCAGAGATCTAGGAGCCACTGAAGCTTTCTTT. The encoded protein is CATSRDLGATEAFF.

The chain links TRBV3-1 (or the pseudogene TRBV3-2) to TRBJ2-7; D possibly corresponds to TRBD2 (5 bases). Between the trimmed V and J ends, which lost 0 bases and 4 bases, there was a span of 13 bases. The CDR3 length is 15 residues. The germline gives CDR1 LGHDT, CDR2 YNNKEL (reference sequence). This chain's CDR3 is CASSQEFAGLYEQYF. The CDR3 region has the DNA TGTGCCAGCAGCCAAGAGTTCGCGGGCCTATACGAGCAGTACTTC.

The chain combines TRBV9 with TRBJ2-1; the match to TRBD2 covers 7 bases. The CDR3 is 15 amino acids. From germline, CDR1 is SGDLS and CDR2 YYNGEE. J lost 2 bases, V lost 4 bases, and 6 bases had no gene match. The CDR3 region has the DNA TGTGCCAGCAGCCCGATGGGGACTACCTACAATGAGCAGTTCTTC. This encodes CASSPMGTTYNEQFF.

This chain uses TRBV28 with TRBJ1-4, with D possibly TRBD1 on 5 matching bases. V dropped 3 bases and J dropped 7 bases, with 15 bases sitting between them. The germline gives CDR1 MDHEN, CDR2 SYDVKM. This CDR3 spans 15 amino acids. The CDR3 bases are TGTGCCAGCAGTTTTGGGGCCATTAAAGCTGAAAAACTGTTTTTT. Protein: CASSFGAIKAEKLFF.

The chain joins TRBV9 to TRBJ1-6, with 8 bases that match TRBD1. The CDR3 loop spans 17 amino acids. Germline V gene data show CDR1 as SGDLS and CDR2 as YYNGEE. J gave up 2 bases and V 4 bases, and 8 bases lay outside the gene matches. This chain's CDR3 is CASSPDREITYNSPLHF. The CDR3, as DNA: TGTGCCAGCAGCCCGGACAGGGAAATCACCTATAATTCACCCCTCCACTTT.

The J gene is TRBJ2-3, the V gene TRBV5-1, with 8 positions matching TRBD1. The J segment lost 4 bases and the V segment lost 4 bases, leaving 2 bases of the junction unmatched. CDR1 and CDR2 from the germline V gene are SGHRS and YFSETQ. This CDR3 region has 13 residues. The CDR3 DNA reads as TGCGCCAGCAGCAGGACAGGGTCAGATACGCAGTATTTT. It codes for CASSRTGSDTQYF.

The chain combines TRBV28 with TRBJ2-3; 11 nucleotides align to TRBD2. The CDR3 runs to 17 residues. After removal of 5 bases from V and 0 bases from J, the junction contained 7 bases not matched to a gene. Germline V lookup: CDR1 MDHEN, CDR2 SYDVKM. CDR3 residues: CASSNPGLAVSTDTQYF. The CDR3 DNA reads TGTGCCAGCAGTAACCCGGGACTAGCGGTTAGCACAGATACGCAGTATTTT.

In this sample, this clone turned up once. This chain links TRBV28 with TRBJ2-1; D perhaps matches TRBD1 (6 bases). Trimming cost V 3 bases and J 4 bases, with 13 bases left between them. The germline CDR1 and CDR2 sequences are MDHEN and SYDVKM. This CDR3 has 15 residues. The CDR3 region is CASSFPGQGYNEQFF. The CDR3 DNA sequence: TGTGCCAGCAGTTTTCCGGGACAAGGGTACAATGAGCAGTTCTTC.

The rearrangement links TRBV5-4 to TRBJ2-5; perhaps TRBD2 as D (6 bases). The CDR3 has 16 residues. V gave up 4 bases and J gave up 0 bases, with 16 bases separating them. Looked up from germline, CDR1 is SGHNT and CDR2 is YYREEE (reference sequence). The CDR3 spells CASSRLGVADQETQYF. For the CDR3, the DNA is TGTGCCAGCAGCCGACTCGGAGTAGCGGACCAAGAGACCCAGTACTTC.

The J gene is TRBJ2-7, the V gene TRBV15; 7 nucleotides match TRBD1. The CDR3 is 15 residues long. From germline, CDR1 is LNHNV and CDR2 YYDKDF (reference sequence). J gave up 5 bases and V 0 bases, and 7 bases lay outside the gene matches. CDR3 coding DNA: TGTGCCACCAGCAGAGATCAAGGGGGCCTTAACGAGCAGTACTTC. Encoded protein: CATSRDQGGLNEQYF.

The chain couples TRBV5-4 to TRBJ1-2; maybe TRBD1 (6 bases). The germline V and J ends were trimmed by 4 bases and 4 bases, with 26 bases remaining between them. CDR3 size: 18 residues. Germline CDR1 and CDR2: SGHNT and YYREEE (reference sequence). In DNA form, the CDR3 reads TGTGCCAGCAGCCCCCGTTCGAATGGACAGCTGACTGCCTATGGCTACACCTTC. Amino acids: CASSPRSNGQLTAYGYTF.

This chain links TRBV27 with TRBJ1-4; 10 nucleotides match TRBD1. The CDR3 runs to 20 residues. Looked up from germline, CDR1 is MNHEY and CDR2 is SMNVEV (reference sequence). V lost 3 bases and J lost 8; bases outside the gene matches: 21. CDR3 in DNA: TGTGCCAGCAGTTTCACTCCTCCGGTTTGGAGACAGGGGGCGAGGGAAAAACTGTTTTTT. It is translated as CASSFTPPVWRQGAREKLFF.